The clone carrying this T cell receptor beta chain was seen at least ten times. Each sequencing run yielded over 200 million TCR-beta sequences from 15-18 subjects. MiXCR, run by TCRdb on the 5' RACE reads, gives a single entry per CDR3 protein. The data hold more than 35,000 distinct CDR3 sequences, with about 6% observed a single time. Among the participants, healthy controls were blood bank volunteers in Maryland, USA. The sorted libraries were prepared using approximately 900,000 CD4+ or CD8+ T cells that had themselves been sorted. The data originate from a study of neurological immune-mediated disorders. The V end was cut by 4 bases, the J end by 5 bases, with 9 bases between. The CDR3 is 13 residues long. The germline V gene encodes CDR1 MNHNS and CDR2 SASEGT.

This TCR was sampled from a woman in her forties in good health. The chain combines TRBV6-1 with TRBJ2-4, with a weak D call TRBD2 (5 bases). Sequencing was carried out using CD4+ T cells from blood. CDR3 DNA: TGTGCCAGCAGTGCGGGGAGCGAAAACATTCAGTACTTC. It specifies CASSAGSENIQYF.